These T cell receptor beta chains were read from a single sample in a study of spatial heterogeneity in lung cancer. Using its own MiXCR run on the 5' RACE reads, TCRdb lists one record per CDR3 protein. The sample includes 40,000 to 50,000 distinct CDR3 sequences, less than 9% seen only once; the top ten take around an eighth. The specimen comprised PBMCs, sampled at surgery. All receptors derive from a female donor with early-stage non-small cell lung cancer. Both conserved end residues are part of each CDR3. The D gene is left open where the match is weak. Not every row has a clone size; where given, it reads once, few, many or a size class.

TRBV6-5	TRBD2	few	TRBJ2-1	CASRPGTSRNNEQFF
TRBV6-1	TRBD1	-	TRBJ2-7	CASLTRDRMYEQYF
TRBV5-1	-	-	TRBJ1-6	CASRFSENSPLHF
TRBV6-5	TRBD2	-	TRBJ2-1	CASSLGLAGYNEQFF
TRBV2	-	few	TRBJ1-4	CASSDPWGLNEKLFF
TRBV30	-	few	TRBJ1-6	CAWSGGGWYNSPLHF
TRBV11-1	-	-	TRBJ1-1	CASSLSGNTEAFF
TRBV20-1	TRBD1	few	TRBJ1-6	CSARPGQTNSPLHF
TRBV19	-	few	TRBJ2-2	CASSPGRKFANTGELFF
TRBV29-1	TRBD1	-	TRBJ2-4	CSVEESGTGIAKNIQYF
TRBV25-1	-	many	TRBJ2-1	CASSSQFNEQFF
TRBV20-1	-	many	TRBJ2-7	CSASQAGSYEQYF